These 18 T cell receptor beta chains came from one sample sequenced in a study of blood T cell repertoires in COVID-19. The repertoire was sequenced with immunoSEQ multiplex PCR; TCRdb's copy has only in-frame clones and lacks some. Among 99,000 or so clones listed, about 82% were seen once. Sequencing was done on a sample of peripheral blood. The source of these receptors is a woman aged 55-69 years in a cohort sampled during active or convalescent COVID-19.

CDR3 nucleotide sequence: TGTGCCAGCAGCCAAGATCGACAGGTATCAAATGAAGCTTTCTTT. This codes for CASSQDRQVSNEAFF. The chain links TRBV4-2 to TRBJ1-1; the D gene is possibly TRBD1 (6 bases). Trimming left V 0 bases short and J 7 bases short, with 15 bases between. The length of the CDR3 is 15 residues. In germline, CDR1 is LGHNA, CDR2 YNFKEQ.

This clone was counted a single time. J is TRBJ2-1 and V is TRBV9; a weak D match, TRBD1 (5 bases). The CDR3 has 15 residues. The germline V gene has CDR1 SGDLS and CDR2 YYNGEE. V lost 4 bases, J lost 6 bases, and 17 bases lay in between. CDR3 DNA sequence: TGTGCCAGCAGCCCCCGGTGGGGCGGTGGCAATGAGCAGTTCTTC. Its protein is CASSPRWGGGNEQFF.

This clone came up once. V is TRBV2 and J is TRBJ1-5; 7 bases align to TRBD1. Looked up from germline, CDR1 is SNHLY and CDR2 is FYNNEI. J was trimmed by 2 bases and V by 6 bases; bases with no gene match: 4. The CDR3 has 14 residues. This chain's CDR3 is CASSPGTGNQPQHF. CDR3 DNA sequence: TGTGCCAGCAGCCCTGGGACAGGCAATCAGCCCCAGCATTTT. The variable domain in full, with the rest retrieved from reference TRBV2 and TRBJ1-5, is EPEVTQTPSHQVTQMGQEVILRCVPISNHLYFYWYRQILGQKVEFLVSFYNNEISEKSEIFDDQFSVERPDGSNFTLKIRSTKLEDSAMYFCASSPGTGNQPQHFGDGTRLSIL.

The genes are TRBV20-1 and TRBJ2-3, with a weak D call TRBD2 (5 bases). From germline, CDR1 is DFQATT and CDR2 SNEGSKA (reference sequence). CDR3 length: 14 residues. Trimming took off 3 bases at V and 1 base at J, with 11 bases between the two ends. Written as DNA, the CDR3 is TGCAGTGCTAGTGAGGGCGGGCGCACAGATACGCAGTATTTT. Amino acid sequence: CSASEGGRTDTQYF.

This rearrangement joins TRBV7-6 to TRBJ2-1; TRBD2 agrees at 7 bases. CDR3 length: 17 residues. V was clipped by 4 bases and J by 7 bases; unmatched bases: 16. Per germline, CDR1 SGHVS and CDR2 FNYEAQ. CDR3 in amino acids: CASSSLAGRAAGNEQFF. Here the CDR3 DNA reads TGTGCCAGCAGCTCCCTGGCGGGGAGGGCCGCAGGAAATGAGCAGTTCTTC.

This sequence joins TRBV5-1 and TRBJ2-3, with TRBD2 matching over 12 bases. Germline assignment: CDR1 SGHRS and CDR2 YFSETQ. Unmatched junction bases numbered 7, after V lost 5 bases and J lost 6 bases. CDR3 length equals 15 residues. The CDR3 sequence is CASRKLAGGSDTQYF. Here the CDR3 DNA reads TGCGCCAGCAGAAAGCTAGCGGGGGGGTCTGATACGCAGTATTTT. The full variable domain, its missing parts supplied by reference TRBV5-1 and TRBJ2-3, is KAGVTQTPRYLIKTRGQQVTLSCSPISGHRSVSWYQQTPGQGLQFLFEYFSETQRNKGNFPGRFSGRQFSNSRSEMNVSTLELGDSALYLCASRKLAGGSDTQYFGPGTRLTVL.

This clone was seen more than once but under ten times. The V gene is TRBV5-4, the J gene TRBJ1-1; D not resolved. Per the germline V gene, CDR1 is SGHNT and CDR2 is YYREEE (reference sequence). The CDR3 has 12 residues. V was cut by 3 bases and J by 7 bases, with 10 bases left in between. The CDR3: CASSSRVGEAFF. The CDR3 bases are TGTGCCAGCAGCTCTCGGGTCGGTGAAGCTTTCTTT.

The gene calls are TRBV27 and TRBJ2-1; a weak D match, TRBD2 (6 bases). V was clipped by 1 base and J by 9 bases, with 10 bases between them. The CDR3 spans 13 residues. Germline V gene data show CDR1 as MNHEY and CDR2 as SMNVEV (reference sequence). CDR3 amino acids: CASSLFVGGEQFF. The CDR3 DNA sequence: TGTGCCAGCAGTTTATTTGTGGGGGGTGAGCAGTTCTTC.

The gene calls are TRBV28 and TRBJ2-7; TRBD1 matches at 7 bases. The CDR3 totals 14 residues. The germline CDR1 and CDR2 sequences are MDHEN and SYDVKM. The V gene end was trimmed by 2 bases and the J gene end by 2 bases; junction bases not matched to a gene: 3. The DNA for the CDR3 is TGTGCCAGCAGTTTACAACAGGGGACCTACGAGCAGTACTTC. Residues: CASSLQQGTYEQYF.

In regard to this clone: This same CDR3 is encoded by further DNA sequences in the sample. The chain joins TRBV2 to TRBJ2-7; TRBD2 aligns across 8 bases. Unmatched junction bases numbered 28, after V lost 3 bases and J lost 3 bases. This CDR3 spans 22 amino acids. The V gene's germline CDR1 is SNHLY and CDR2 FYNNEI. The CDR3 is CASSEGRGRGITIAGLFYEQYF. In DNA, the CDR3 is TGTGCCAGCAGTGAGGGTCGGGGCAGGGGAATCACGATAGCGGGGCTTTTCTACGAGCAGTACTTC.

The V call is TRBV2, the J call TRBJ1-1; TRBD1 agrees at 8 bases. CDR3 size: 13 residues. Looked up from germline, CDR1 is SNHLY and CDR2 is FYNNEI. The V segment lost 6 bases and the J segment 3 bases; nucleotides outside the gene matches: 3. The CDR3 region is CASSGQGYTEAFF. The DNA of the CDR3 is TGTGCCAGCAGCGGACAGGGATACACTGAAGCTTTCTTT.

The chain links TRBV5-5 to TRBJ1-2; a possible D gene is TRBD1 (6 bases). CDR3 length: 14 amino acids. V lost 7 bases and J 3 bases, leaving 16 bases between the germline ends. The V gene's germline CDR1 is SGHKS and CDR2 YYEKEE (reference sequence). In DNA, the CDR3 is TGTGCCAGCGGCGACAGGCCGCGGGACTATGGCTACACCTTC. Translation gives CASGDRPRDYGYTF.

The J gene is TRBJ1-1, the V gene TRBV14; possibly TRBD1 for D (5 bases). This CDR3 has 14 residues. Between the trimmed V and J ends, which lost 0 bases and 4 bases, there was a span of 9 bases. Germline assignment: CDR1 SGHDN and CDR2 FVKESK. The CDR3 is CASSQDSRGTEAFF. DNA of the CDR3: TGTGCCAGCAGCCAAGATTCTAGGGGCACTGAAGCTTTCTTT.

This chain connects TRBV2 to TRBJ2-1, with D possibly matching TRBD2 (6 bases). Germline CDR1 is SNHLY and CDR2 is FYNNEI. Trimming took off 3 bases at V and 8 bases at J, with 11 bases between the two ends. CDR3 size: 13 residues. CDR3 in amino acids: CASSEVGGDEQFF. The CDR3 DNA sequence: TGTGCCAGCAGTGAGGTCGGGGGTGATGAGCAGTTCTTC. The entire variable domain, with the rest obtained from reference TRBV2 and TRBJ2-1, is as follows: EPEVTQTPSHQVTQMGQEVILRCVPISNHLYFYWYRQILGQKVEFLVSFYNNEISEKSEIFDDQFSVERPDGSNFTLKIRSTKLEDSAMYFCASSEVGGDEQFFGPGTRLTVL.

V and J are TRBV7-6 and TRBJ1-4; possibly TRBD1 for D (6 bases). V was cut by 2 bases and J by 10 bases, with 17 bases left in between. In germline, CDR1 is SGHVS, CDR2 FNYEAQ. CDR3 length equals 15 residues. The CDR3 DNA is TGTGCCAGCAGCTTATCAGGACAGCAGGCAGGAAAACTGTTTTTT. It yields the protein CASSLSGQQAGKLFF.

The rearrangement links TRBV28 to TRBJ1-4; D perhaps matches TRBD1 (5 bases). The length of the CDR3 is 16 residues. With 5 bases removed from V and 6 bases from J, the gap between germline ends came to 19 bases. CDR1 and CDR2 from the germline V gene are MDHEN and SYDVKM. CDR3 DNA sequence: TGTGCCAGCAGTGATCCCGGGACTGCGGGTGATGAAAAACTGTTTTTT. Translating it yields CASSDPGTAGDEKLFF.

The rearrangement links TRBV5-1 to TRBJ2-7, with a tentative D call TRBD1 (6 bases). The CDR3 loop spans 17 amino acids. The germline CDR1 and CDR2 sequences are SGHRS and YFSETQ. V shed 4 bases and J shed 0 bases, with 20 bases lying between them. CDR3 sequence reads: CASSLRPTGPSSYEQYF. The DNA of the CDR3 is TGCGCCAGCAGCCTTCGCCCTACAGGGCCCAGCTCCTACGAGCAGTACTTC. Full variable domain (rest looked up from reference TRBV5-1 and TRBJ2-7): KAGVTQTPRYLIKTRGQQVTLSCSPISGHRSVSWYQQTPGQGLQFLFEYFSETQRNKGNFPGRFSGRQFSNSRSEMNVSTLELGDSALYLCASSLRPTGPSSYEQYFGPGTRLTVT.

The chain carries TRBV7-9 and TRBJ2-7; 9 positions agree with TRBD1. Germline V gene data show CDR1 as SEHNR and CDR2 as FQNEAQ (reference sequence). The J segment lost 0 bases and the V segment lost 5 bases, leaving 8 bases of the junction unmatched. This CDR3 spans 16 amino acids. The CDR3 loop is CASSPGTGRLSYEQYF. In DNA, the CDR3 is TGTGCCAGCAGCCCCGGGACAGGGCGCCTCTCCTACGAGCAGTACTTC.